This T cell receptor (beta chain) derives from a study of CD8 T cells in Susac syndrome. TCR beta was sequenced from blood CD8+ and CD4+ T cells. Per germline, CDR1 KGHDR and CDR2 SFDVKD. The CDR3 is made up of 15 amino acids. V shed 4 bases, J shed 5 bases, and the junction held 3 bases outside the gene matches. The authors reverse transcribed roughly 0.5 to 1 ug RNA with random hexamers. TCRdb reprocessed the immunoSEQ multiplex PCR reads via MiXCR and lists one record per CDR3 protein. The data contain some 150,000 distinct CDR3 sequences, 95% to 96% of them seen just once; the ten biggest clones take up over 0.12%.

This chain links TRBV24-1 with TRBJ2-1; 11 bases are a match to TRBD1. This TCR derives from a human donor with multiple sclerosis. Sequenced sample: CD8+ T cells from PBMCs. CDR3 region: CATSDRGQGDNEQFF. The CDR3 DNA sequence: TGTGCCACCAGTGACAGGGGACAGGGGGACAATGAGCAGTTCTTC.